This T cell receptor (beta chain) was recovered during a study of T cells after yellow fever vaccination. This clonotype was seen more than once but under ten times. Trimming cost V 8 bases and J 4 bases; bases outside gene matches: 3. Germline values: CDR1 DFQATT, CDR2 SNEGSKA (reference sequence). This CDR3 has 11 residues. TCRdb reanalysed the 5' RACE reads using MiXCR and keeps one entry per CDR3 protein. The repertoire holds about 260,000 distinct CDR3 sequences, 13% seen once, with about 0.51% in the top ten. The chain recombines TRBV20-1 with TRBJ2-7, with 9 positions matching TRBD2. The sequencing used CD4+ T cells sorted from PBMCs, collected 45 days after the yellow fever booster vaccination. The origin of this receptor is a young man who received the YFV17D yellow fever vaccine. DNA of the CDR3: TGCAGTAGCGGGAGGAGTTACGAGCAGTACTTC. Its translation is CSSGRSYEQYF.